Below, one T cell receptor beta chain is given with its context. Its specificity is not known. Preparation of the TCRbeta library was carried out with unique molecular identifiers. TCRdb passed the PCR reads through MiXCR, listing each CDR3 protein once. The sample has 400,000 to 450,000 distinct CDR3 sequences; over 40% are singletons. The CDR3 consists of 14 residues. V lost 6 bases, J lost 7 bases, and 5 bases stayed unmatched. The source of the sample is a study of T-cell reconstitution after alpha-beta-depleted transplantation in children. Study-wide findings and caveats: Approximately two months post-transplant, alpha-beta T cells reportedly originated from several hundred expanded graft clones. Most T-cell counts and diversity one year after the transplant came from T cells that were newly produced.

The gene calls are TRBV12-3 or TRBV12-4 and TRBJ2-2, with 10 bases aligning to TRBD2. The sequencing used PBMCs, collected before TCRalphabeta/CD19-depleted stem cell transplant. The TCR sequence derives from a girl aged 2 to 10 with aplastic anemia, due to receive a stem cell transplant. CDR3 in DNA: TGTGCCAGCAGGCTAGCGGGAGACGTCGGGGAGCTGTTTTTT. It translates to CASRLAGDVGELFF.